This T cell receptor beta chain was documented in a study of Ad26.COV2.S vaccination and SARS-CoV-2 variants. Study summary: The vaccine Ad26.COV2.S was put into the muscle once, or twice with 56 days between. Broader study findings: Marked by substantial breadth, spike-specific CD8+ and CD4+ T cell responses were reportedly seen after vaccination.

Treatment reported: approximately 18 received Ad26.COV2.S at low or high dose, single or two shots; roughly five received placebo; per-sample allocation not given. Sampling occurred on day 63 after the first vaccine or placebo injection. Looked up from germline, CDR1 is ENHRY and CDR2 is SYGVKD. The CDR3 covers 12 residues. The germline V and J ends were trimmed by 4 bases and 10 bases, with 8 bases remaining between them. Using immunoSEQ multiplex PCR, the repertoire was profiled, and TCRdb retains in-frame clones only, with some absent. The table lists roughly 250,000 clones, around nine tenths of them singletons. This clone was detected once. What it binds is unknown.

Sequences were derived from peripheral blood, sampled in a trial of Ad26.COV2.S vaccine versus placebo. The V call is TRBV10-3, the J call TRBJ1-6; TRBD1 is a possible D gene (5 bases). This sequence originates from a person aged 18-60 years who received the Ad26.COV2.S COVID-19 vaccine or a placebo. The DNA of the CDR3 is TGTGCCATCAGTGGGGGGGAATCACCCCTCCACTTT. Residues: CAISGGESPLHF.